A single sample is the source of the 21 T cell receptor beta chains below, sequenced in a study of OX40 agonist ivuxolimab in advanced cancers. Using immunoSEQ multiplex PCR, the repertoire was profiled, and TCRdb retains in-frame clones only, with some absent. In the table there are nearly 50,000 clones, around 90% of which are singletons. Here the sequenced sample was CD4+ or CD8+ T cells sorted from blood, taken in a trial of the OX40 agonist ivuxolimab. Source of these receptors: an adult with an advanced solid tumor such as melanoma, head and neck, liver or kidney cancer.

The rearrangement uses TRBV13 and TRBJ2-4, with D tentatively TRBD1 (5 bases). Trimming cost V 0 bases and J 0 bases, with 9 bases left between them. Germline CDR1 is PRHDT and CDR2 is FYEKMQ (reference sequence). The CDR3 is 16 amino acids. This chain's CDR3 is CASSLGTELAKNIQYF. CDR3 sequence (DNA): TGTGCCAGCAGCTTAGGGACAGAGCTAGCCAAAAACATTCAGTACTTC.

This clone was picked up a small number of times. The rearrangement joins TRBV11-2 to TRBJ1-3; D might be TRBD1 (5 bases). V shed 5 bases and J shed 2 bases, with 13 bases lying between them. This CDR3 is 15 amino acids long. Per the germline V gene, CDR1 is SGHAT and CDR2 is FQNNGV. CDR3 amino acids: CASSPSGATGNTIYF. For the CDR3, the DNA is TGTGCCAGCAGCCCCTCCGGGGCAACTGGAAACACCATATATTTT.

The chain has TRBV18 and TRBJ1-1; 9 bases line up with TRBD1. Germline values: CDR1 KGHSH, CDR2 LQKENI. The CDR3 consists of 18 residues. Unmatched junction bases numbered 9, after V lost 1 base and J lost 0 bases. The CDR3 loop reads CASSPLLDRGTMNTEAFF. The CDR3 DNA reads TGTGCCAGCTCACCACTTCTAGACAGGGGGACGATGAACACTGAAGCTTTCTTT.

The sample holds one count of this clone. The chain links TRBV5-1 to TRBJ1-2, with a possible D match to TRBD1 (6 bases). The CDR3 covers 14 residues. The V gene's germline CDR1 is SGHRS and CDR2 YFSETQ. V shed 4 bases and J shed 3 bases, with 13 bases lying between them. The CDR3 protein is CASSRDKQDYGYTF. CDR3 DNA sequence: TGCGCCAGCAGCCGGGACAAACAAGACTATGGCTACACCTTC.

The rearrangement uses TRBV21-1 and TRBJ2-7; TRBD2 is taken as the D call from the table, unchecked against the DNA. TRBV21-1 is a pseudogene locus. This CDR3 has 10 amino acids. The CDR3 reads CASPTYEQYF. The CDR3 DNA reads TGTGCCAGCCCTACCTACGAGCAGTACTTC.

This chain connects TRBV4-1 to TRBJ1-1; D is possibly TRBD1 (6 bases). The CDR3 totals 13 residues. V lost 7 bases to trimming and J lost 4 bases, with 13 bases between them. CDR1 MGHRA and CDR2 YSYEKL come from the germline V gene. CDR3 loop: CASKRGASTEAFF. CDR3 nucleotides: TGCGCCAGCAAAAGGGGGGCGAGCACTGAAGCTTTCTTT.

CDR3: CASSPDRGTGELFF. The DNA for the CDR3 is TGTGCCAGTAGTCCCGACAGGGGAACCGGGGAGCTGTTTTTT. J is TRBJ2-2 and V is TRBV19; 8 nucleotides line up with TRBD1. Germline CDR1 and CDR2: LNHDA and SQIVND (reference sequence). The ends lost 5 bases at V and 5 bases at J; junction bases unmatched: 4. This CDR3 spans 14 amino acids.

J is TRBJ2-2 and V is TRBV4-3; TRBD2 matches 8 bases. The germline CDR1 and CDR2 sequences are LGHNA and YSLEER. The CDR3 spans 17 residues. J was trimmed by 1 base and V by 1 base; bases with no gene match: 5. CDR3 amino acids: CASSQVPAGVNTGELFF. CDR3 coding DNA: TGCGCCAGCAGCCAAGTCCCAGCGGGAGTGAACACCGGGGAGCTGTTTTTT.

The chain employs TRBV11-2 and TRBJ2-2; 9 nucleotides line up with TRBD1. J was trimmed by 4 bases and V by 2 bases; bases with no gene match: 5. Germline V gives CDR1 SGHAT, CDR2 FQNNGV. The CDR3 has 16 residues. Here the CDR3 reads CASSLNRGPFTGELFF. CDR3 sequence (DNA): TGTGCCAGCAGCTTAAACAGGGGGCCTTTCACCGGGGAGCTGTTTTTT. The full variable domain, in which reference TRBV11-2 and TRBJ2-2 provide the parts outside the CDR3, is EAGVAQSPRYKIIEKRQSVAFWCNPISGHATLYWYQQILGQGPKLLIQFQNNGVVDDSQLPKDRFSAERLKGVDSTLKIQPAKLEDSAVYLCASSLNRGPFTGELFFGEGSRLTVL.

CDR3 sequence (DNA): TGCGCCAGCAGCCAAGGGTTAAATCAACAAGAGACCCAGTACTTC. It specifies CASSQGLNQQETQYF. The chain links TRBV4-1 to TRBJ2-5; D remains ambiguous. V was trimmed by 1 base and J by 2 bases, leaving 11 bases between them. The CDR3 contains 15 residues. CDR1 and CDR2 from the germline V gene are MGHRA and YSYEKL.

This chain joins TRBV7-3 and TRBJ2-5; 8 bases are a match to TRBD2. In germline, CDR1 is SGHTA, CDR2 FQGTGA. CDR3 length: 15 amino acids. Germline trimming cut 1 base from V and 5 bases from J; bases unmatched to any gene: 6. CDR3 DNA sequence: TGTGCCAGCAGCTTAATCGGTAGCGGGGCCGAGACCCAGTACTTC. It encodes CASSLIGSGAETQYF.

The chain joins TRBV4-3 to TRBJ2-2, with 7 nucleotides matching TRBD1. The ends lost 0 bases at V and 4 bases at J; junction bases unmatched: 5. The CDR3 has 16 residues. Germline V gene sequence: CDR1 LGHNA, CDR2 YSLEER. The CDR3 here is CASSQDTGEGTGELFF. The CDR3 DNA sequence: TGCGCCAGCAGCCAAGATACAGGGGAAGGCACCGGGGAGCTGTTTTTT.

The V and J genes are TRBV10-3 and TRBJ2-4; the D call may be TRBD1 or TRBD2 (6 bases each). This CDR3 has 15 amino acids. The V gene lost 0 bases and the J gene lost 5 bases, with 11 bases spanning the gap. Germline CDR1 is ENHRY and CDR2 is SYGVKD. The chain's CDR3 is CAISESRGAENIQYF. DNA of the CDR3: TGTGCCATCAGTGAGTCGAGGGGGGCGGAAAACATTCAGTACTTC.

This chain connects TRBV5-1 to TRBJ2-1, with D perhaps TRBD1 (6 bases). Germline lookup yields CDR1 SGHRS and CDR2 YFSETQ. The CDR3 loop spans 13 amino acids. V lost 3 bases and J lost 6, with 10 bases in between. This chain's CDR3 is CASSSQGVNEQFF. The CDR3 DNA is TGCGCCAGCAGCTCACAGGGCGTCAATGAGCAGTTCTTC.

The J gene is TRBJ1-1, the V gene TRBV6-5; tentatively, D is TRBD1 (6 bases). Per germline, CDR1 MNHEY and CDR2 SVGAGI. V lost 4 bases and J lost 0, with 12 bases in between. The CDR3 is 15 amino acids. The CDR3 is CASSSGQLMNTEAFF. As DNA, the CDR3 is TGTGCCAGCAGTTCAGGACAGCTAATGAACACTGAAGCTTTCTTT.

The J gene is TRBJ2-3, the V gene TRBV5-1, with 10 bases aligning to TRBD2. The CDR3 extends over 15 amino acids. V gave up 5 bases and J gave up 5 bases; unmatched junction bases: 8. Germline V gene data show CDR1 as SGHRS and CDR2 as YFSETQ. The CDR3 sequence: CASSLSGRAVDTQYF. The CDR3 DNA reads as TGCGCCAGCAGTTTGAGCGGGAGGGCCGTAGATACGCAGTATTTT.

The DNA of the CDR3 is TGTGCCAGCAGCCCCGGGACTAGCGGCCACGAGCAGTACTTC. This codes for CASSPGTSGHEQYF. This chain links TRBV7-2 with TRBJ2-7; 11 nucleotides align to TRBD2. Germline V CDR1 and CDR2: SGHTA, FQGNSA. There are 14 residues in the CDR3. V shed 5 bases, J shed 5 bases, and the junction held 5 bases outside the gene matches. Full variable domain (rest looked up from reference TRBV7-2 and TRBJ2-7): GAGVSQSPSNKVTEKGKDVELRCDPISGHTALYWYRQSLGQGLEFLIYFQGNSAPDKSGLPSDRFSAERTGGSVSTLTIQRTQQEDSAVYLCASSPGTSGHEQYFGPGTRLTVT.

This chain links TRBV30 with TRBJ1-1; D is ambiguous. This CDR3 region has 12 residues. Per germline, CDR1 GTSNPN and CDR2 SVGIG (reference sequence). The germline V and J ends were trimmed by 5 bases and 0 bases, with 7 bases remaining between them. CDR3 protein: CAWRFMNTEAFF. CDR3 coding DNA: TGTGCCTGGCGGTTCATGAACACTGAAGCTTTCTTT.

V usage is TRBV5-1 and J usage is TRBJ2-1; 12 bases agree with TRBD2. V gave up 4 bases and J gave up 7 bases; unmatched junction bases: 3. The CDR3 spans 14 residues. Per germline, CDR1 SGHRS and CDR2 YFSETQ. DNA of the CDR3: TGCGCCAGCAGCGGACTAGCGGGAAAGAATGAGCAGTTCTTC. Its protein is CASSGLAGKNEQFF.

The chain joins TRBV15 to TRBJ1-1; D call uncertain. Trimming removed 0 bases from V and 0 bases from J, with 14 bases in between. Germline CDR1 LNHNV, CDR2 YYDKDF (reference sequence). The CDR3 sequence is 17 residues long. In DNA form, the CDR3 reads TGTGCCACCAGCAGAGATACGCCTACGACGGTGAACACTGAAGCTTTCTTT. This sequence encodes CATSRDTPTTVNTEAFF.

The chain uses TRBV18 and TRBJ2-7; D not certain. Germline V gene lookup returns CDR1 KGHSH and CDR2 LQKENI. The ends were cut back, 3 bases at V and 3 bases at J, with 12 bases in the middle. This CDR3 region has 14 residues. The CDR3 region has the DNA TGTGCCAGCTCACCGATAGAGTCGGGCTACGAGCAGTACTTC. It encodes CASSPIESGYEQYF.